This TCR beta chain was captured in a study of blood T cells in healthy people across ages. For the second PCR, which ran for 7 to 11 cycles, a sample-barcoded 5' primer and a J-beta primer mix were used. TCRdb re-called the 5' RACE reads through MiXCR, storing one row per CDR3 protein. Found here are over 1,200,000 distinct CDR3 sequences, 59% of them singletons; the top ten hold over 5%. This clonotype has more than one count but fewer than ten. Its antigen remains unidentified. Study-wide results and caveats: Measured against age, TCR beta diversity per million T cells decreased in a roughly linear manner.

Per germline, CDR1 MNHEY and CDR2 SMNVEV (reference sequence). The CDR3 consists of 14 residues. The chain links TRBV27 to TRBJ2-5; 8 positions agree with TRBD1. The J call may be faulty, since TRBJ2-7 better matches the DNA end. The sample consisted of blood. The TCR sequence derives from a man younger than 30 in good health. CDR3 region: CATRFGAGGHEQYF. For the CDR3, the DNA is TGTGCCACCCGATTCGGGGCAGGGGGCCACGAGCAGTACTTC.